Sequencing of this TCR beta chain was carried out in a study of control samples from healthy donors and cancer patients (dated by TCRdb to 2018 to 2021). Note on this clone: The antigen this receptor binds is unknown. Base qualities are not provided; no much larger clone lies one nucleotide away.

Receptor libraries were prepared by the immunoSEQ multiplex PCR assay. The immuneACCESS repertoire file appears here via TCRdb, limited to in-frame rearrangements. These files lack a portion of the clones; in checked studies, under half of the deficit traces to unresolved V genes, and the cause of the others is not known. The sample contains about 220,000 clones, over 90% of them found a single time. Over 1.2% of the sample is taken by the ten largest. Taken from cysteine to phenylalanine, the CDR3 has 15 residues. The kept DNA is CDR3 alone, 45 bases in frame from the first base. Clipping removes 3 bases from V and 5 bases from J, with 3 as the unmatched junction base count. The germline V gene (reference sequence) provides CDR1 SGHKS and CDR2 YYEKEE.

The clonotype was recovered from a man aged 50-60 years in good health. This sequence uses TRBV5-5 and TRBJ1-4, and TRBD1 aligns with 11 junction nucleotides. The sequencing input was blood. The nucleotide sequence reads TGTGCCAGCAGCTGGGGGGACAGGGGGAATGAAAAACTGTTTTTT. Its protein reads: CASSWGDRGNEKLFF.